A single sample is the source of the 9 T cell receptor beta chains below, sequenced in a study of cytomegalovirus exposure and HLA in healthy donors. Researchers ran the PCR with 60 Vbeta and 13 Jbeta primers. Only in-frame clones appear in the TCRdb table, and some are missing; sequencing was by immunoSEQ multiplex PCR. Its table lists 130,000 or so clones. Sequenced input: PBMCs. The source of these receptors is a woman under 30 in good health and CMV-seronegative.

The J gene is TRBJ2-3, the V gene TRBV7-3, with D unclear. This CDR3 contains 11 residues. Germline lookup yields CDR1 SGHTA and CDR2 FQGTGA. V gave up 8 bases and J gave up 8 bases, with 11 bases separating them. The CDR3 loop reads CASPLLGTQYF. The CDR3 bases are TGTGCCAGCCCTCTTCTCGGTACGCAGTATTTT.

CDR3 sequence reads: CASSLASGQLNYGYTF. CDR3 nucleotide sequence: TGTGCCAGCAGCTTAGCGTCGGGACAGCTTAACTATGGCTACACCTTC. The rearrangement joins TRBV7-2 to TRBJ1-2; 7 bases are shared with TRBD1. This CDR3 has 16 residues. Germline V gene data show CDR1 as SGHTA and CDR2 as FQGNSA. The V segment lost 0 bases and the J segment 1 base; nucleotides outside the gene matches: 5.

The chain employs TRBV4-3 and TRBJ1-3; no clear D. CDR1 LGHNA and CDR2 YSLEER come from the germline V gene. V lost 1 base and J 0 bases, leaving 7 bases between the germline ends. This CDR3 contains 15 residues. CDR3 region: CASSQVVSSGNTIYF. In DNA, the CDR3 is TGCGCCAGCAGCCAAGTAGTGAGCTCTGGAAACACCATATATTTT.

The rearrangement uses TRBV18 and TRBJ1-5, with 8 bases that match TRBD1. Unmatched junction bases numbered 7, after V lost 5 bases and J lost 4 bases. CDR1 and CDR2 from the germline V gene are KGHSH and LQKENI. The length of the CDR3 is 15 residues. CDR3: CASSGQGGENQPQHF. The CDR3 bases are TGTGCCAGCTCAGGACAGGGCGGAGAAAATCAGCCCCAGCATTTT.

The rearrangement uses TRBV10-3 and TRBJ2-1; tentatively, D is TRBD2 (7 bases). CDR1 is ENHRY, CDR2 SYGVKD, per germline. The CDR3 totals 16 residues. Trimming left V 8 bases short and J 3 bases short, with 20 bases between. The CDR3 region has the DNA TGTGCCATCGGGGGGGCACGCGGGAGAGTCTACAATGAGCAGTTCTTC. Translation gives CAIGGARGRVYNEQFF.

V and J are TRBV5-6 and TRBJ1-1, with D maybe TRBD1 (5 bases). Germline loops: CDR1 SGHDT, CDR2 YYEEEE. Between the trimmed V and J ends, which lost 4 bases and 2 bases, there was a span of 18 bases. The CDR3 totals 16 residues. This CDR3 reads CASSLGTGVGNTEAFF. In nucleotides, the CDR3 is TGTGCCAGCAGCCTCGGGACTGGGGTAGGTAACACTGAAGCTTTCTTT.

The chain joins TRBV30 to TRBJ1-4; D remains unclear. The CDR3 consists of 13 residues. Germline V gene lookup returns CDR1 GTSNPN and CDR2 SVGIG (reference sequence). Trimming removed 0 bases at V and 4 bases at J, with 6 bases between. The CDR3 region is CAWSVHDNEKLFF. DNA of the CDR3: TGTGCCTGGAGTGTACACGATAATGAAAAACTGTTTTTT.

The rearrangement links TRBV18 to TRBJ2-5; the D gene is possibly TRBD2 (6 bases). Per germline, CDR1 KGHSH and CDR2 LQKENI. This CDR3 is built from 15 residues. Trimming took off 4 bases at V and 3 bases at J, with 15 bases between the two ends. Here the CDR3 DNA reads TGTGCCAGCTCACGCCTGTACGGGGGTGAAGAGACCCAGTACTTC. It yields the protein CASSRLYGGEETQYF.

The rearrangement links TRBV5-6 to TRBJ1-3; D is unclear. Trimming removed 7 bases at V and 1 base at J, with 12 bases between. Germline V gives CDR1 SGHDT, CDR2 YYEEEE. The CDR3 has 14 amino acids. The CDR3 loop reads CASRPTGSGNTIYF. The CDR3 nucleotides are TGTGCCAGCCGCCCCACGGGTTCTGGAAACACCATATATTTT.